The 16 T cell receptor beta chains given below trace back to one sample, sequenced in a study of cytomegalovirus exposure and HLA in healthy donors. 13 Jbeta primers and 60 Vbeta primers were used for the PCR. Only in-frame clones appear in the TCRdb table, and some are missing; sequencing was by immunoSEQ multiplex PCR. The sample includes 130,000 to 150,000 clones, about 80% of them seen just once. The sequenced sample was PBMCs. The receptors come from a male donor in good health and CMV-seronegative.

This chain links TRBV19 with TRBJ1-5, with D perhaps matching TRBD1 (5 bases). Germline CDR1 is LNHDA and CDR2 is SQIVND (reference sequence). Deletions cut 7 bases from V and 6 bases from J, with 22 bases between. CDR3 size: 16 residues. CDR3 sequence (DNA): TGTGCCAGTAAACCGGGACTAAGGAATTTTAGTCAGCCCCAGCATTTT. As protein: CASKPGLRNFSQPQHF.

This chain uses TRBV7-3 with TRBJ2-5; 7 bases match TRBD1. J lost 0 bases, V lost 5 bases, and 3 bases had no gene match. Germline V lookup: CDR1 SGHTA, CDR2 FQGTGA. This CDR3 spans 14 amino acids. The DNA for the CDR3 is TGTGCCAGCAGCCCGGACAGGTACCAAGAGACCCAGTACTTC. This sequence encodes CASSPDRYQETQYF.

This clone has just one count. The chain is built from TRBV2 and TRBJ2-7; 10 nucleotides match TRBD1. V lost 5 bases to trimming and J lost 6 bases; unmatched junction nucleotides: 4. This CDR3 spans 13 amino acids. The germline CDR1 and CDR2 sequences are SNHLY and FYNNEI. CDR3 residues: CASSWTGGGEQYF. In DNA, the CDR3 is TGTGCCAGCAGTTGGACAGGGGGTGGCGAGCAGTACTTC. Full variable domain (rest looked up from reference TRBV2 and TRBJ2-7): EPEVTQTPSHQVTQMGQEVILRCVPISNHLYFYWYRQILGQKVEFLVSFYNNEISEKSEIFDDQFSVERPDGSNFTLKIRSTKLEDSAMYFCASSWTGGGEQYFGPGTRLTVT.

The chain employs TRBV18 and TRBJ2-7; 15 bases line up with TRBD2. V was clipped by 6 bases and J by 6 bases; unmatched bases: 3. Germline V gene lookup returns CDR1 KGHSH and CDR2 LQKENI. There are 14 residues in the CDR3. The CDR3, as DNA: TGTGCCAGCTCGGGACTAGCGGGAGGAGTCGAGCAGTACTTC. Translated, it gives CASSGLAGGVEQYF.

This chain links TRBV5-4 with TRBJ2-7; D unresolved. The CDR3 consists of 14 residues. The V gene lost 4 bases and the J gene lost 5 bases, with 16 bases spanning the gap. From germline, CDR1 is SGHNT and CDR2 YYREEE (reference sequence). CDR3 protein: CASSTRVVVNEQYF. CDR3 nucleotide sequence: TGTGCCAGCAGCACCCGGGTGGTTGTAAACGAGCAGTACTTC.

This clone was detected only once. This sequence joins TRBV6-6 and TRBJ2-1, with TRBD1 identical over 8 bases. This CDR3 spans 14 amino acids. V lost 8 bases and J lost 9; bases outside the gene matches: 12. The germline V gene encodes CDR1 MNHNY and CDR2 SVGAGI (reference sequence). The CDR3 sequence is CASRAQGVGFEQFF. CDR3 DNA: TGTGCCAGCCGAGCACAGGGGGTAGGGTTTGAGCAGTTCTTC.

This clone was recorded once. The chain couples TRBV12-5 to TRBJ2-3; 8 nucleotides line up with TRBD2. The CDR3 extends over 14 amino acids. V lost 1 base and J lost 8; bases outside the gene matches: 5. The germline gives CDR1 LGHNT, CDR2 FRNRAP. The CDR3 DNA reads TGTGCTAGTGGTTTGGACGGGGGGGGCATTACGCAGTATTTT. Its translation: CASGLDGGGITQYF.

V is TRBV6-5 and J is TRBJ1-1; 7 positions match TRBD1. This CDR3 contains 14 residues. Germline V gene lookup returns CDR1 MNHEY and CDR2 SVGAGI. J lost 4 bases, V lost 4 bases, and 6 bases had no gene match. The CDR3 region has the DNA TGTGCCAGCAGTTTCGGACAGGCTTCCACTGAAGCTTTCTTT. It specifies CASSFGQASTEAFF.

The genes are TRBV30 and TRBJ1-2, with a possible D match to TRBD1 (5 bases). Germline V lookup: CDR1 GTSNPN, CDR2 SVGIG (reference sequence). CDR3 length equals 13 residues. V lost 0 bases and J 7 bases, leaving 12 bases between the germline ends. For the CDR3, the DNA is TGTGCCTGGAGTGTTCAGGGAGGATTTGGCTACACCTTC. This translates into CAWSVQGGFGYTF.

This clone appeared once. The V and J genes are TRBV27 and TRBJ2-2, with 12 bases matching TRBD1. The germline gives CDR1 MNHEY, CDR2 SMNVEV (reference sequence). J was trimmed by 6 bases and V by 5 bases; bases with no gene match: 10. The CDR3 runs to 17 residues. CDR3 coding DNA: TGTGCCAGCAGTGCCCCCGGGACAGGGGGCGCCCCCGGGGAGCTGTTTTTT. Its protein product is CASSAPGTGGAPGELFF.

A remark on this clone: A junction boundary mismatches the germline segment, possibly from a read error. The chain carries TRBV7-9 and TRBJ1-2, with a possible D match to TRBD1 (5 bases). This CDR3 comprises 13 residues. Germline assignment: CDR1 SEHNR and CDR2 FQNEAQ (reference sequence). The CDR3 region is CSSTFPGRGGYTF. CDR3 in DNA: TGTTCCAGCACCTTTCCAGGGAGGGGAGGCTACACCTTC. Full variable domain (rest looked up from reference TRBV7-9 and TRBJ1-2): DTGVSQNPRHKITKRGQNVTFRCDPISEHNRLYWYRQTLGQGPEFLTYFQNEAQLEKSRLLSDRFSAERPKGSFSTLEIQRTEQGDSAMYLCSSTFPGRGGYTFGSGTRLTVV.

The genes are TRBV13 and TRBJ1-3; TRBD1 agrees at 8 bases. The germline CDR1 and CDR2 sequences are PRHDT and FYEKMQ (reference sequence). This CDR3 region has 14 residues. J was trimmed by 7 bases and V by 4 bases; bases with no gene match: 6. The CDR3 bases are TGTGCCAGCAGCTGGACAGGGTCAACGAACACCATATATTTT. Residues: CASSWTGSTNTIYF.

The count of this clone is one. V is TRBV15 and J is TRBJ2-7; 10 bases line up with TRBD1. Germline CDR1 LNHNV, CDR2 YYDKDF (reference sequence). The ends lost 3 bases at V and 6 bases at J; junction bases unmatched: 8. CDR3 length: 15 residues. CDR3 protein: CATSSLPGQGFEQYF. DNA of the CDR3: TGTGCCACCAGCAGCCTTCCGGGACAGGGGTTCGAGCAGTACTTC.

There are a few counts of this clone. V gene TRBV2 combines with J gene TRBJ2-3; possibly TRBD2 for D (7 bases). Per the germline V gene, CDR1 is SNHLY and CDR2 is FYNNEI. This CDR3 comprises 15 residues. V was clipped by 0 bases and J by 4 bases, with 11 bases between them. The CDR3 loop reads CASSEAGGRADTQYF. The CDR3 bases are TGTGCCAGCAGTGAAGCGGGGGGGCGGGCAGATACGCAGTATTTT.

J is TRBJ2-2 and V is TRBV30, with D tentatively TRBD1 (6 bases). Per the germline V gene, CDR1 is GTSNPN and CDR2 is SVGIG (reference sequence). Trimming removed 4 bases at V and 8 bases at J, with 11 bases between. This CDR3 comprises 12 residues. The CDR3 protein is CAWTQGTGELFF. The CDR3 bases are TGTGCCTGGACACAGGGAACGGGGGAGCTGTTTTTT.

The chain links TRBV5-6 to TRBJ1-1, with no clear D. Germline CDR1 is SGHDT and CDR2 is YYEEEE. The CDR3 runs 14 residues. V was shortened by 0 bases and J by 1 base, with 7 bases between the two germline ends. The CDR3 DNA reads as TGTGCCAGCAGCTTGGCCCCGGGGAACACTGAAGCTTTCTTT. Translation gives CASSLAPGNTEAFF.